This T cell receptor beta chain comes out of a study of T cell responses to AZD1222 COVID-19 vaccine. Generated by immunoSEQ multiplex PCR, the TCRdb table keeps only in-frame clones and is missing some. This table holds 150,000 to 160,000 clones, 86% found once. The input for sequencing was peripheral blood, taken on day 0 of MenACWY control vaccination. The origin of this receptor is an adult in good health.

This chain's CDR3 is CASSSFSTGNTIYF. CDR3 DNA sequence: TGTGCCAGCAGCTCCTTTAGTACGGGAAACACCATATATTTT. This rearrangement joins TRBV7-8 to TRBJ1-3; D not resolved. CDR1 and CDR2 from the germline V gene are SGHVS and FQNEAQ. V lost 4 bases, J lost 4 bases, and 11 bases lay in between. This CDR3 has 14 residues.